This T cell receptor beta chain came from a study of long-term antiretroviral therapy in people with HIV. General study findings and limits: The study found that diversity rose after ART but stayed below transplant donor controls. Viral resistance, ART adherence and therapy changes all lacked available data. HIV repertoires spanned tighter CDR3 length ranges than controls did.

It was version v3.0 of the immunoSEQ assay that was run at survey level. This table comes from immunoSEQ multiplex PCR, and its TCRdb copy is limited to in-frame clones, with some not included. The sample records about 10,000 clones, over 75% being singletons. As concerns this clone: Its antigen is unidentified.

The CDR3 totals 16 residues. V was clipped by 6 bases and J by 1 base; unmatched bases: 10. The germline gives CDR1 MNHNY, CDR2 SVGAGI (reference sequence). The sequencing used unsorted PBMCs, collected 0.7 years after starting antiretroviral therapy. The receptor was isolated from a man aged 35-49 years with HIV. V usage is TRBV6-6 and J usage is TRBJ2-7; 9 positions agree with TRBD2. CDR3: CASRPVAGAGSYEQYF. CDR3 DNA sequence: TGTGCCAGCAGACCAGTAGCGGGAGCGGGTTCCTACGAGCAGTACTTC.